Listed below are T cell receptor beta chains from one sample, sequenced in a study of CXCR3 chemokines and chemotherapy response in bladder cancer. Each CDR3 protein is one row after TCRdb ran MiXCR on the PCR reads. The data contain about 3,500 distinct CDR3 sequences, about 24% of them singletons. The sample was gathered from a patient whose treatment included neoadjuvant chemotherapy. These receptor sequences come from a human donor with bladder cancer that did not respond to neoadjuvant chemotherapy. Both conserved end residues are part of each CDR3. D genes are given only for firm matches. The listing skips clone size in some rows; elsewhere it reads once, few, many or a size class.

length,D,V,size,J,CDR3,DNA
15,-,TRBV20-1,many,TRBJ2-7,CSAQDPRGGTYEQYF,TGCAGTGCCCAAGACCCTAGAGGGGGAACCTACGAGCAGTACTTC
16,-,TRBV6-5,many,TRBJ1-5,CASSYGTVRSNQPQHF,TGTGCCAGCAGTTACGGTACGGTTAGGAGCAATCAGCCCCAGCATTTT
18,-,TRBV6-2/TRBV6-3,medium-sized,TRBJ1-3,CASSYSTSDPGIGNTIYF,TGTGCCAGCAGTTACTCGACTTCGGACCCCGGGATCGGAAACACCATATATTTT
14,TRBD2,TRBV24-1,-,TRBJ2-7,CATSASGGGYEQYF,TGTGCCACCAGTGCTAGCGGGGGGGGCTACGAGCAGTACTTC
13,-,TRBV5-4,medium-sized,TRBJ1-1,CASSLAGTTEAFF,TGTGCCAGCAGCTTGGCAGGAACCACTGAAGCTTTCTTT
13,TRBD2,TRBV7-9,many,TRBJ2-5,CASSRTSMETQYF,TGTGCCAGCAGCCGGACTAGTATGGAGACCCAGTACTTC
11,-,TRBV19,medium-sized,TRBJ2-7,CATGQSYEQYF,TGTGCCACCGGCCAATCCTACGAGCAGTACTTC
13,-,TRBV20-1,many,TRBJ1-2,CSAEATGTGGYTF,TGCAGTGCCGAAGCAACCGGGACGGGAGGCTACACCTTC
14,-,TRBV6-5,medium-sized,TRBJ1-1,CASRALGQNTEAFF,TGTGCCAGCAGGGCTCTAGGACAGAACACTGAAGCTTTCTTT
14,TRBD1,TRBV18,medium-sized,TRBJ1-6,CASSPDRVNSPLHF,TGTGCCAGCTCACCGGACAGGGTTAATTCACCCCTCCACTTT
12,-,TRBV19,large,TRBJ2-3,CASSMVTDTQYF,TGTGCCAGTAGTATGGTTACAGATACGCAGTATTTT
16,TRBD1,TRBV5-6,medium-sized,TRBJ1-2,CASSLGARTGNYGYTF,TGTGCCAGCAGCTTGGGCGCTCGGACAGGGAACTATGGCTACACCTTC
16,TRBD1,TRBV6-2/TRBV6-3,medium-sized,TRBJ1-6,CASSYEPGQQNSPLHF,TGTGCCAGCAGCTACGAACCGGGACAGCAAAATTCACCCCTCCACTTT
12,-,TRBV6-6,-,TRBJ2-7,CASSPPTGEQYF,TGTGCCAGCAGTCCCCCGACCGGGGAGCAGTACTTC
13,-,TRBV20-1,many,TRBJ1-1,CSARERFDSEAFF,TGCAGTGCTAGAGAGCGCTTCGACAGTGAAGCTTTCTTT
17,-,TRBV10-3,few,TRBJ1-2,CAISDSGQGITNYGYTF,TGTGCCATCAGTGACTCGGGGCAGGGGATCACTAACTATGGCTACACCTTC
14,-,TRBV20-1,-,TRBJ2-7,CSASGGGHTYEQYF,TGCAGTGCTAGTGGAGGGGGCCACACCTACGAGCAGTACTTC
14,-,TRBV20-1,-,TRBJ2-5,CSSPAVQGGETQYF,TGCAGTTCCCCCGCGGTCCAGGGTGGAGAGACCCAGTACTTC
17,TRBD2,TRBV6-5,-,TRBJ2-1,CASSALASGGGITEQFF,TGTGCCAGCAGTGCCCTGGCGAGCGGCGGGGGGATCACTGAGCAGTTCTTC
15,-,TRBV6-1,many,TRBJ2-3,CATLGAGTHTDTQYF,TGTGCTACCCTTGGGGCGGGAACCCACACAGATACGCAGTATTTT
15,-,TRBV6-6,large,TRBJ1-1,CASTHQAGDNTEAFF,TGTGCCAGCACCCACCAGGCGGGGGATAACACTGAAGCTTTCTTT
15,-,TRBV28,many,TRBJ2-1,CASSLEGTYYNEQFF,TGTGCCAGCAGTTTAGAAGGAACTTACTACAATGAGCAGTTCTTC
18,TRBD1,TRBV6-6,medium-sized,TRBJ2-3,CASSSGQGARGGLDTQYF,TGTGCCAGCAGCTCCGGACAGGGGGCGCGCGGGGGGTTAGATACGCAGTATTTT
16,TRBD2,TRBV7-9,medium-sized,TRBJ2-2,CASSPPGGRGTGELFF,TGTGCCAGCAGCCCCCCAGGAGGGAGGGGTACCGGGGAGCTGTTTTTT
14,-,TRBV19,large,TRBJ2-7,CASSIGGQAYEQYF,TGTGCCAGTAGTATCGGGGGGCAGGCCTACGAGCAGTACTTC
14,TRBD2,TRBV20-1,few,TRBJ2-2,CSAPRRGGGGELFF,TGCAGTGCTCCCCGGCGGGGGGGCGGCGGGGAGCTGTTTTTT
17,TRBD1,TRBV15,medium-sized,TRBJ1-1,CATSISPGGLLGTEAFF,TGTGCCACCAGCATTAGCCCAGGGGGCCTGTTGGGCACTGAAGCTTTCTTT
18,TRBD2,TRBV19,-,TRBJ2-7,CASSPDPPGLAGVYEQYF,TGTGCCAGTAGTCCAGACCCGCCGGGACTAGCGGGGGTCTACGAGCAGTACTTC
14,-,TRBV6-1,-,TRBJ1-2,CASSDSPNPYGYTF,TGTGCCAGCAGTGACTCCCCGAATCCCTATGGCTACACCTTC
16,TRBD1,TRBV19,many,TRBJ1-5,CASSMAQGAGNQPQHF,TGTGCCAGTAGTATGGCACAGGGGGCGGGCAATCAGCCCCAGCATTTT
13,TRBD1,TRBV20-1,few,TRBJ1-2,CSASRDSGDGYTF,TGCAGTGCTAGTCGGGACAGCGGTGATGGCTACACCTTC
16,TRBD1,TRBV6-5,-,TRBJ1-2,CASREGQGAGLSGYTF,TGTGCCAGCAGGGAGGGACAGGGGGCAGGGTTGAGTGGCTACACCTTC
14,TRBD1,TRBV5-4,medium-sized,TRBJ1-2,CASNPAQGAGGYTF,TGTGCCAGCAACCCCGCCCAGGGGGCGGGCGGCTACACCTTC
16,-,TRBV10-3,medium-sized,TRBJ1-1,CAISDRVVGTNTEAFF,TGTGCCATCAGCGACCGAGTAGTGGGAACGAACACTGAAGCTTTCTTT
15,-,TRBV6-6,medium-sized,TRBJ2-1,CASSYLRNSYNEQFF,TGTGCCAGCAGTTACTTGCGGAACTCCTACAATGAGCAGTTCTTC
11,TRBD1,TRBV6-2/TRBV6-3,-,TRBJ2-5,CASSSGGTQYF,TGTGCCAGCAGCTCAGGGGGGACCCAGTACTTC
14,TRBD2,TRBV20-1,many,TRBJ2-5,CSASGTSGEETQYF,TGCAGTGCTTCAGGGACTAGCGGGGAAGAGACCCAGTACTTC
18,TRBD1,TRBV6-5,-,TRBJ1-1,CASSYAPGMEGARTEAFF,TGTGCCAGCAGTTATGCCCCTGGGATGGAGGGGGCGAGGACTGAAGCTTTCTTT
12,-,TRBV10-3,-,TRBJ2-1,CAIGDTYNEQFF,TGTGCCATCGGGGATACCTACAATGAGCAGTTCTTC
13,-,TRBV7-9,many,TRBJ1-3,CASSRTGGNTIYF,TGTGCCAGCAGCCGGACTGGAGGAAACACCATATATTTT
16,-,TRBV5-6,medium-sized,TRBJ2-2,CASSPLGGSNTGELFF,TGTGCCAGCAGCCCGCTTGGGGGATCGAACACCGGGGAGCTGTTTTTT